Reported below is one TCR beta chain. The data are from a study of blood T cell repertoires in COVID-19. The wider study: The United States, Italy and Spain supplied acute and convalescent COVID-19 samples. PBMCs, B-cell-depleted T cells, or T cells were the source of the cDNA or gDNA that made up the material.

Source study methods: Estimation of nucleated cell counts was performed using reference gene primer amplification. Clones were read by immunoSEQ multiplex PCR, and TCRdb kept only the in-frame ones, dropping some. V, J and clone size are those of that table, while D and trimming were read from the DNA. Of 180,000 or so clones detected, approximately 78% appear once; the ten largest clones hold over 9.5%. Seattle patient enrollment occurred during active infection, with longitudinal follow-up thereafter. What was sequenced was peripheral blood. The receptor was derived from a woman of 80 years or more with COVID-19, enrolled during active disease.

This CDR3 reads CASSLAGASTDTQYF. The CDR3 region has the DNA TGCGCCAGCAGCCTAGCGGGGGCTAGCACAGATACGCAGTATTTT. The chain combines TRBV5-1 with TRBJ2-3; 10 nucleotides align to TRBD2. The ends lost 4 bases at V and 0 bases at J; junction bases unmatched: 2. Germline V gene sequence: CDR1 SGHRS, CDR2 YFSETQ. The CDR3 is 15 amino acids.